This TCR beta chain was retrieved from a study of cytomegalovirus exposure and HLA in healthy donors. The donors were healthy bone marrow donors. Concerning this clone: What it binds is unknown.

Study-wide results and limits: The only immune exposure information that was available was CMV serostatus. HLA alleles were associated with 18,000 or so TCR beta sequences in a later analysis at 0.05 false discovery rate.

Use of 60 Vbeta and 13 Jbeta primers characterized the PCR. Clones were read by immunoSEQ multiplex PCR, and TCRdb kept only the in-frame ones, dropping some. The sample yields 100,000 or so clones, 79% seen once. Sequencing was carried out using PBMCs. This receptor was obtained from a woman in her 40s in good health and CMV-seronegative.

The CDR3 nucleotides are TGTGCCAGTGGACAGGGGGTCGGTGAAAAACTGTTTTTT. Encoded protein: CASGQGVGEKLFF. This chain joins TRBV19 and TRBJ1-4; TRBD1 agrees at 10 bases. The CDR3 extends over 13 amino acids. V lost 8 bases to trimming and J lost 7 bases; unmatched junction nucleotides: 4. Germline values: CDR1 LNHDA, CDR2 SQIVND (reference sequence).